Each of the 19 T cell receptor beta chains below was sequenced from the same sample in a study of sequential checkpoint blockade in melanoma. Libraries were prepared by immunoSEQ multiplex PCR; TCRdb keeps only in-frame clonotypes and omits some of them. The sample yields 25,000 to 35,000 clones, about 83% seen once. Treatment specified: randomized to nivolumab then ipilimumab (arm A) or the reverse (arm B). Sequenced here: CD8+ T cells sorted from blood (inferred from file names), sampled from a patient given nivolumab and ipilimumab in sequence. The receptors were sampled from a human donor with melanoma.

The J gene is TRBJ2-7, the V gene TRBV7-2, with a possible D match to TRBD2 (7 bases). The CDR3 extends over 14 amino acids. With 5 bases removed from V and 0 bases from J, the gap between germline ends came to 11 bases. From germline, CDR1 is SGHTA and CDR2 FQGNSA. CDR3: CASSLGGGSYEQYF. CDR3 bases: TGTGCCAGCAGCCTAGGGGGGGGCTCCTACGAGCAGTACTTC. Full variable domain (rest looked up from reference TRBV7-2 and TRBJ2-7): GAGVSQSPSNKVTEKGKDVELRCDPISGHTALYWYRQSLGQGLEFLIYFQGNSAPDKSGLPSDRFSAERTGGSVSTLTIQRTQQEDSAVYLCASSLGGGSYEQYFGPGTRLTVT.

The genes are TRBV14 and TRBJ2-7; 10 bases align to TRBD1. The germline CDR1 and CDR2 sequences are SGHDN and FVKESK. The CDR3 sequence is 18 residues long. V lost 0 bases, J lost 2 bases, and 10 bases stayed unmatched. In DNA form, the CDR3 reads TGTGCCAGCAGCCAAGATAGACAGGGGGCATCTTATACCTACGAGCAGTACTTC. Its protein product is CASSQDRQGASYTYEQYF.

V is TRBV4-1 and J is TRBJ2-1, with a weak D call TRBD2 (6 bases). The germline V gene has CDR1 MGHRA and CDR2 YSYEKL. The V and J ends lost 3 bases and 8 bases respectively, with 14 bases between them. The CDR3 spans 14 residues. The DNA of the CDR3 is TGCGCCAGCAGCCAGCCCGGGAGAGGGGATGAGCAGTTCTTC. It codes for CASSQPGRGDEQFF.

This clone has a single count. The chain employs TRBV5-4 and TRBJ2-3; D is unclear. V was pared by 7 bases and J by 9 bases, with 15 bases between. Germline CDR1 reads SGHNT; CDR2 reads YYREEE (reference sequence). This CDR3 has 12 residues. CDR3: CASSSNELTQYF. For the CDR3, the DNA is TGTGCCAGCTCGTCAAATGAGTTGACGCAGTATTTT.

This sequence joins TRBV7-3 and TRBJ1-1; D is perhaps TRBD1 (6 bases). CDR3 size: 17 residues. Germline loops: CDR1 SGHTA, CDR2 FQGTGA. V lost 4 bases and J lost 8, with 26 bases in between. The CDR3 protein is CASSSYAAGASIGEAFF. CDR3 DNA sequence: TGTGCCAGCAGCTCCTACGCGGCGGGGGCCAGTATAGGGGAAGCTTTCTTT.

Here the CDR3 DNA reads TGTGCCAGCAGCCAACACTCGGGACAGGGGGCATGGGATGAGCAGTTCTTC. This encodes CASSQHSGQGAWDEQFF. The V and J genes are TRBV4-2 and TRBJ2-1; TRBD1 matches at 12 bases. Trimming at V came to 2 bases and at J to 8 bases, leaving 10 bases not matched to a gene. The germline CDR1 and CDR2 sequences are LGHNA and YNFKEQ. This CDR3 has 17 amino acids.

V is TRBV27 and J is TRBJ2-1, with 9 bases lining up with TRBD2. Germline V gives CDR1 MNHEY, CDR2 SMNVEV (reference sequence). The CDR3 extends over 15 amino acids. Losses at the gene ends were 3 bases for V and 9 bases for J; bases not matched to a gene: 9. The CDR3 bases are TGTGCCAGCAGTTTGCCCGGGACTAGCTTGTCTGAGCAGTTCTTC. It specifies CASSLPGTSLSEQFF.

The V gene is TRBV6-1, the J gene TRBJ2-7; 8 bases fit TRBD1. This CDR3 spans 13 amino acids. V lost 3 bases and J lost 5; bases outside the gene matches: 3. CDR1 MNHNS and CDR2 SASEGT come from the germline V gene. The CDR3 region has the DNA TGTGCCAGCAGTGACAGGGGGCCCCACGAGCAGTACTTC. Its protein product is CASSDRGPHEQYF.

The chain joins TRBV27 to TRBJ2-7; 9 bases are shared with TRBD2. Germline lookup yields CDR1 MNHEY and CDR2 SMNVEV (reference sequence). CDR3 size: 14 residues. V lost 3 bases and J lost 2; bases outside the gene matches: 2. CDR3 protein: CASSFVAGAYEQYF. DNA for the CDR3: TGTGCCAGCAGTTTTGTAGCGGGAGCCTACGAGCAGTACTTC.

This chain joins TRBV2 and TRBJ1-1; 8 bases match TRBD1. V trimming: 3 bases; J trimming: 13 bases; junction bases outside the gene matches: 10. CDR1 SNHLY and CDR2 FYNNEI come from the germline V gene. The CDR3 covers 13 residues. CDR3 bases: TGTGCCAGCAGTGATCCTCCGGACAGGGTGAATTTCTTT. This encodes CASSDPPDRVNFF.

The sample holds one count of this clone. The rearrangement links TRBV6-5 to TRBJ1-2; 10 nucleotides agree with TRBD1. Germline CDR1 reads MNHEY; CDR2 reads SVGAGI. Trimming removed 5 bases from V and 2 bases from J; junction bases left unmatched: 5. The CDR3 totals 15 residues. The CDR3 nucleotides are TGTGCCAGCAGTCTAACGACAGGGGGCAACTATGGCTACACCTTC. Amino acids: CASSLTTGGNYGYTF.

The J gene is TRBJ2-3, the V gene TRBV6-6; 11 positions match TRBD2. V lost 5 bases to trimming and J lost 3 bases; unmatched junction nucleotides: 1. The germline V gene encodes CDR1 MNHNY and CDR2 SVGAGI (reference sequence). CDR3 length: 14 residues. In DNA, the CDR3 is TGTGCCAGCAGTCGGACTAGCGGGACAGATACGCAGTATTTT. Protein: CASSRTSGTDTQYF.

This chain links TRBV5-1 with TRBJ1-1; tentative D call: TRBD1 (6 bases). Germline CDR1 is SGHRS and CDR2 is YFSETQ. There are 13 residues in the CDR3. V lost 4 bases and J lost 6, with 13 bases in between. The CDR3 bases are TGCGCCAGCAGCCGGATACAGGGAGCTGAAGCTTTCTTT. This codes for CASSRIQGAEAFF.

CDR3 amino acids: CASSLAGSSYNEQFF. The CDR3 nucleotides read TGTGCCAGCAGCTTAGCAGGGAGCTCCTACAATGAGCAGTTCTTC. The chain links TRBV7-2 to TRBJ2-1; tentatively, D is TRBD2 (5 bases). CDR1 and CDR2 from the germline V gene are SGHTA and FQGNSA. The CDR3 totals 15 residues. V dropped 0 bases and J dropped 0 bases, with 6 bases sitting between them.

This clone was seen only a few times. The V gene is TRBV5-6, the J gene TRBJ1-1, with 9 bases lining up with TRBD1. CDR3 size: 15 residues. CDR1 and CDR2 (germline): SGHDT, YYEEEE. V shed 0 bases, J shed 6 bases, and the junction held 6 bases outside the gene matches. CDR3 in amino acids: CASSLVGQGRSEAFF. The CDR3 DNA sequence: TGTGCCAGCAGCTTGGTAGGACAGGGGAGGTCTGAAGCTTTCTTT.

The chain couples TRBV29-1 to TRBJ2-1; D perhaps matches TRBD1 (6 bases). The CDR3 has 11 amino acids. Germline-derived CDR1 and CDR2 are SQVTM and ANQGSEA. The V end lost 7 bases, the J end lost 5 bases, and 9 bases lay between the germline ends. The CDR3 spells CSGGQNNEQFF. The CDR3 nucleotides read TGCAGCGGTGGACAGAACAATGAGCAGTTCTTC.

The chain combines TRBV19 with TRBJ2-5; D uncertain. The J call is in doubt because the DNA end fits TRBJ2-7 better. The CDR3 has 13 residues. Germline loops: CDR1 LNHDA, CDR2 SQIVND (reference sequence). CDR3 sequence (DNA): TGTGCCAGTAGTTATAAGAGTTTCTACGAGCAGTACTTC. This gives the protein CASSYKSFYEQYF.

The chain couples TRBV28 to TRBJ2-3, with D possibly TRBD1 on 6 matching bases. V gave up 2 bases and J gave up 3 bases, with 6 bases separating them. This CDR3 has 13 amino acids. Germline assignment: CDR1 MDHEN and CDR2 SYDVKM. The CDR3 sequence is CASSLGTTDTQYF. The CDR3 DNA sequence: TGTGCCAGCAGTTTAGGGACAACAGATACGCAGTATTTT.

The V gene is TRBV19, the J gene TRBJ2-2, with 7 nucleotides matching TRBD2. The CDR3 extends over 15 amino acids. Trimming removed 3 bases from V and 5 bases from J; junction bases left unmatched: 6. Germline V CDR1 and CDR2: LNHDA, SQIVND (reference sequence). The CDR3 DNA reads TGTGCCAGTAGTATTGTACCCGGGGGGACCGGGGAGCTGTTTTTT. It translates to CASSIVPGGTGELFF.